This is a list of T cell receptor beta chains from one sample in a study of blood T cell repertoires in COVID-19. The assay was immunoSEQ multiplex PCR, and TCRdb's table has in-frame clones only and misses some. Of 50,000 to 80,000 clones listed, 80% to 95% are singletons. What was sequenced was peripheral blood. The receptor source for this set is a woman of 80 years or more with active COVID-19. CDR3s include the opening cysteine and the closing phenylalanine or tryptophan. A D gene is named only where the DNA matches it firmly.

D: -
J: TRBJ2-3
V: TRBV10-3
DNA: TGTGCCATCAGCGAGGCAGGGGTGTCGTCAGATACGCAGTATTTT
CDR3: CAISEAGVSSDTQYF

D: -
J: TRBJ2-5
V: TRBV4-1
DNA: TGCGCCAGCAGCCAAGATTCTAGTTCAGAGACCCAGTACTTC
CDR3: CASSQDSSSETQYF

D: TRBD2
J: TRBJ2-2
V: TRBV28
DNA: TGTGCCAGCAGTTTGGCGGGAGGGCCGGGCACCGGGGAGCTGTTTTTT
CDR3: CASSLAGGPGTGELFF

D: -
J: TRBJ1-2
V: TRBV6-1
DNA: TGTGCCAGCAGTGAAGTGGGGGGTAACTATGGCTACACCTTC
CDR3: CASSEVGGNYGYTF

D: -
J: TRBJ1-1
V: TRBV5-1
DNA: TGCGCCAGCAGCTTGGAAGAGGGGGCTGAAGCTTTCTTT
CDR3: CASSLEEGAEAFF

D: -
J: TRBJ2-1
V: TRBV9
DNA: TGTGCCAGCAGCGCCGGCCTCGCGCAGGGTGAGCAGTTCTTC
CDR3: CASSAGLAQGEQFF

D: TRBD2
J: TRBJ2-2
V: TRBV4-1
DNA: TGCGCCAGCAGGAGAGGCGCGGGAGAGCCCGGGGAGCTGTTTTTT
CDR3: CASRRGAGEPGELFF

D: -
J: TRBJ1-1
V: TRBV12-3/TRBV12-4
DNA: TGTGCCAGCAGCCCCCAGGTGAACACTGAAGCTTTCTTT
CDR3: CASSPQVNTEAFF

D: -
J: TRBJ1-5
V: TRBV28
DNA: TGTGCCGCTACCGGACAGTACTATAGCAATCAGCCCCAGCATTTT
CDR3: CAATGQYYSNQPQHF

D: -
J: TRBJ1-1
V: TRBV6-1
DNA: TGTGCCAGCAGTGAAGTGGCAGGGCTAGGTGAAGCTTTCTTT
CDR3: CASSEVAGLGEAFF